The text below deals with one T cell receptor (beta chain). The data stem from a study of blood T cell repertoires in COVID-19. Whole-study context: The samples span acute and convalescent COVID-19 from the United States, Italy and Spain.

This table comes from immunoSEQ multiplex PCR, and its TCRdb copy is limited to in-frame clones, with some not included. The sample includes some 91,000 clones, approximately 87% of them seen just once. The CDR3 has 14 amino acids. The V end lost 7 bases, the J end lost 2 bases, and 15 bases lay between the germline ends. Looked up from germline, CDR1 is MNHEY and CDR2 is SMNVEV (reference sequence). V and J are TRBV27 and TRBJ2-7, with a tentative D call TRBD1 (6 bases). Sequencing was performed on peripheral blood. The sequence came from a human donor in a cohort sampled during active COVID-19. The CDR3, as DNA: TGTGCCAGCACCTCTCGGGACATTCCCTACGAGCAGTACTTC. This codes for CASTSRDIPYEQYF.